This T cell receptor (beta chain) was sequenced during a study of blood T cell repertoires in COVID-19. The assay was immunoSEQ multiplex PCR, and TCRdb's table has in-frame clones only and misses some. The sample yields over 150,000 clones, roughly 84% seen once. The CDR3 length is 14 residues. Looked up from germline, CDR1 is SGHRS and CDR2 is YFSETQ. Losses at the gene ends were 3 bases for V and 3 bases for J; bases not matched to a gene: 5. The clonotype was recovered from a woman older than 75 with active or convalescent COVID-19. The sequenced material came from peripheral blood. J is TRBJ2-7 and V is TRBV5-1, with 8 bases that match TRBD2. The DNA for the CDR3 is TGCGCCAGCAGCTACCCGGGACTAGACTACGAGCAGTACTTC. Encoded protein: CASSYPGLDYEQYF. Looking up the rest from reference TRBV5-1 and TRBJ2-7 gives the full variable domain: KAGVTQTPRYLIKTRGQQVTLSCSPISGHRSVSWYQQTPGQGLQFLFEYFSETQRNKGNFPGRFSGRQFSNSRSEMNVSTLELGDSALYLCASSYPGLDYEQYFGPGTRLTVT.